The rows below give T cell receptor beta chains drawn from one sample of a study of beta chain features in type 1 diabetes. Profiling relied on immunoSEQ multiplex PCR, and the TCRdb table lists in-frame clones only, not all of them. Here the sample spans around 130,000 clones, 9% being singletons. The source material was central memory CD4+ T cells from blood. The source of these receptors is a man aged 25-40 years with type 1 diabetes. Both conserved end residues are part of each CDR3. A D gene is named only where the DNA matches it firmly. Only part of the rows carry a size: once, few, many, or a class if the clone is expanded.

j_call: TRBJ1-4
v_call: TRBV28
d_call: TRBD1
clone_size: few
cdr3_aa: CASSATGGNEKLFF
cdr3_nt: TGTGCCAGCAGCGCCACAGGGGGTAATGAAAAACTGTTTTTT

j_call: TRBJ1-5
v_call: TRBV7-9
d_call: .
clone_size: .
cdr3_aa: CASSLRENQPQHF
cdr3_nt: TGTGCCAGCAGCTTACGGGAGAATCAGCCCCAGCATTTT

j_call: TRBJ2-5
v_call: TRBV6-6
d_call: .
clone_size: few
cdr3_aa: CASSFPPGTQETQYF
cdr3_nt: TGTGCCAGCAGTTTCCCCCCAGGGACACAAGAGACCCAGTACTTC

j_call: TRBJ2-5
v_call: TRBV10-3
d_call: TRBD1
clone_size: few
cdr3_aa: CAIRDAGTAQETQYF
cdr3_nt: TGTGCCATCAGGGACGCCGGGACAGCTCAAGAGACCCAGTACTTC

j_call: TRBJ1-4
v_call: TRBV6-5
d_call: TRBD1
clone_size: few
cdr3_aa: CASSSLNRDRGEKLFF
cdr3_nt: TGTGCCAGCAGTTCCCTCAACCGGGACAGGGGTGAAAAACTGTTTTTT

j_call: TRBJ2-1
v_call: TRBV5-8
d_call: TRBD2
clone_size: .
cdr3_aa: CASSLGVAGTDEQFF
cdr3_nt: TGTGCCAGCAGCTTGGGGGTAGCGGGGACGGATGAGCAGTTCTTC

j_call: TRBJ1-6
v_call: TRBV7-2
d_call: .
clone_size: .
cdr3_aa: CASSLELLGANSPLHF
cdr3_nt: TGTGCCAGCAGCTTAGAGTTACTGGGGGCCAATTCACCCCTCCACTTT

j_call: TRBJ2-1
v_call: TRBV5-4
d_call: TRBD2
clone_size: .
cdr3_aa: CASTGGAHEQFF
cdr3_nt: TGTGCCAGCACCGGGGGGGCACATGAGCAGTTCTTC

j_call: TRBJ2-5
v_call: TRBV28
d_call: TRBD2
clone_size: many
cdr3_aa: CASSLQGLERSETQYF
cdr3_nt: TGTGCCAGCAGTTTGCAAGGACTAGAAAGGAGTGAGACCCAGTACTTC

j_call: TRBJ2-1
v_call: TRBV5-1
d_call: .
clone_size: few
cdr3_aa: CASSLRATDINNEQFF
cdr3_nt: TGCGCCAGCAGCTTGAGGGCGACAGATATTAACAATGAGCAGTTCTTC

j_call: TRBJ2-7
v_call: TRBV2
d_call: TRBD2
clone_size: few
cdr3_aa: CASRVTSGGYEQYF
cdr3_nt: TGTGCCAGCAGGGTGACTAGCGGGGGATACGAGCAGTACTTC

j_call: TRBJ2-3
v_call: TRBV29-1
d_call: TRBD2
clone_size: .
cdr3_aa: CSVITSGGTPDTQYF
cdr3_nt: TGCAGCGTAATCACTAGCGGGGGGACCCCAGATACGCAGTATTTT

j_call: TRBJ1-4
v_call: TRBV9
d_call: TRBD1
clone_size: few
cdr3_aa: CASSRTGWNEKLFF
cdr3_nt: TGTGCCAGCAGTCGGACAGGGTGGAATGAAAAACTGTTTTTT

j_call: TRBJ2-5
v_call: TRBV5-1
d_call: TRBD2
clone_size: few
cdr3_aa: CASSFVAGGPGTQYF
cdr3_nt: TGCGCCAGCAGCTTCGTAGCGGGGGGGCCCGGGACCCAGTACTTC

j_call: TRBJ2-2
v_call: TRBV11-1
d_call: .
clone_size: .
cdr3_aa: CASSSSFAGGELFF
cdr3_nt: TGTGCCAGCAGCTCCTCCTTCGCCGGCGGGGAGCTGTTTTTT

j_call: TRBJ1-1
v_call: TRBV5-1
d_call: TRBD1
clone_size: few
cdr3_aa: CASSLTGAGTEAFF
cdr3_nt: TGCGCCAGCAGCTTAACAGGGGCCGGCACTGAAGCTTTCTTT

j_call: TRBJ1-5
v_call: TRBV7-6
d_call: .
clone_size: .
cdr3_aa: CAIHSGGGSNQPQHF
cdr3_nt: TGTGCCATACATTCGGGCGGGGGTAGCAATCAGCCCCAGCATTTT

j_call: TRBJ1-1
v_call: TRBV7-8
d_call: .
clone_size: .
cdr3_aa: CASSLDYGSTEAFF
cdr3_nt: TGTGCCAGCAGCTTAGATTACGGGTCCACTGAAGCTTTCTTT

j_call: TRBJ2-7
v_call: TRBV7-3
d_call: .
clone_size: few
cdr3_aa: CASSLWTGYEQYF
cdr3_nt: TGTGCCAGCAGCTTATGGACTGGCTACGAGCAGTACTTC

j_call: TRBJ2-4
v_call: TRBV28
d_call: TRBD1
clone_size: .
cdr3_aa: CASSPPGQSIGEYF
cdr3_nt: TGTGCCAGCAGTCCCCCGGGACAGAGTATAGGGGAGTACTTC

j_call: TRBJ1-6
v_call: TRBV9
d_call: .
clone_size: .
cdr3_aa: CASSVDRVDSPLHF
cdr3_nt: TGTGCCAGCAGCGTAGACAGAGTCGATTCACCCCTCCACTTT

j_call: TRBJ1-5
v_call: TRBV2
d_call: TRBD1
clone_size: .
cdr3_aa: CASRTGLSDGNQPQHF
cdr3_nt: TGTGCCAGCAGGACAGGGTTAAGTGATGGCAATCAGCCCCAGCATTTT

j_call: TRBJ2-5
v_call: TRBV4-3
d_call: TRBD2
clone_size: .
cdr3_aa: CASSHAQAGGETQYF
cdr3_nt: TGCGCCAGCAGCCATGCACAAGCGGGGGGAGAGACCCAGTACTTC